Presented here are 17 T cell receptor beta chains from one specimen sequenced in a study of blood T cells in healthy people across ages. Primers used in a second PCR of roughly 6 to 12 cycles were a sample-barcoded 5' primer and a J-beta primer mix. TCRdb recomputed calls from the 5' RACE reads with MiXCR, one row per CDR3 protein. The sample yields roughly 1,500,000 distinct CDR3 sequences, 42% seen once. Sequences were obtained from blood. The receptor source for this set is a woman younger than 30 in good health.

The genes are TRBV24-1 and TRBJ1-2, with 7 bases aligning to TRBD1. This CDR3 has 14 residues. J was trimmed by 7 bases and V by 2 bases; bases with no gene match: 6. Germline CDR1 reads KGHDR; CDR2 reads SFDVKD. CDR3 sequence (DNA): TGTGCCACCAGTGATTCCGACAGGGATAGTGGCTACACCTTC. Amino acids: CATSDSDRDSGYTF.

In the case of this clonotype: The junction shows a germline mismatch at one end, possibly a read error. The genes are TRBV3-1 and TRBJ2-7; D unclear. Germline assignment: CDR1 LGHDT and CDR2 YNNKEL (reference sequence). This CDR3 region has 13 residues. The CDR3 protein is CAGSLPDRYEQYF. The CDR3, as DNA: TGTGCCGGCAGCTTGCCGGACCGGTACGAGCAGTACTTC.

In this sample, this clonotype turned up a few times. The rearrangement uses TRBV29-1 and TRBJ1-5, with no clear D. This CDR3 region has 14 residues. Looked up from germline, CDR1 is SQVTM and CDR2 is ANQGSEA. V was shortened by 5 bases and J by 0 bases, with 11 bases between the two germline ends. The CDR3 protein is CSVRAENSNQPQHF. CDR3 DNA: TGCAGCGTTAGGGCAGAAAATAGCAATCAGCCCCAGCATTTT.

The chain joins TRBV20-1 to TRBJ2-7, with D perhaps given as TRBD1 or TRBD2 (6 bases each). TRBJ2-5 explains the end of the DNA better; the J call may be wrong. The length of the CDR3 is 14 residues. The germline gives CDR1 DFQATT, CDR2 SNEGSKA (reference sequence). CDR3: CSARVRGPGETQYF. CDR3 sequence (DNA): TGCAGTGCTAGGGTTCGGGGGCCCGGAGAGACCCAGTACTTC.

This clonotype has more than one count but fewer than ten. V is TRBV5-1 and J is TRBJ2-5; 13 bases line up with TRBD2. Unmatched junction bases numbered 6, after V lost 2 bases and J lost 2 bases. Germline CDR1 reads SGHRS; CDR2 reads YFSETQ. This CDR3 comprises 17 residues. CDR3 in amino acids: CASSFYTTSGGQETQYF. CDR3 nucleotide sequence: TGCGCCAGCAGCTTTTATACGACTAGCGGGGGGCAAGAGACCCAGTACTTC.

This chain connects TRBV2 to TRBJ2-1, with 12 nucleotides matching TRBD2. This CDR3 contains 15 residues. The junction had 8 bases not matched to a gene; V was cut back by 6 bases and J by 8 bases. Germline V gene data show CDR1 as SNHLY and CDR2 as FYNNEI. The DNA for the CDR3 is TGTGCCAGCAGACCCACTAGCGGGGGGACCGATGAGCAGTTCTTC. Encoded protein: CASRPTSGGTDEQFF.

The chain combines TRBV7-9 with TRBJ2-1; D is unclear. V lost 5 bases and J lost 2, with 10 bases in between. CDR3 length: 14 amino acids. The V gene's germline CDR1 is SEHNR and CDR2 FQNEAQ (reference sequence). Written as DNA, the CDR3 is TGTGCCAGCAGCCCTAGTCAGGCCTACAATGAGCAGTTCTTC. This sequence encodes CASSPSQAYNEQFF. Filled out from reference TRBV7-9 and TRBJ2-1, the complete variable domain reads DTGVSQNPRHKITKRGQNVTFRCDPISEHNRLYWYRQTLGQGPEFLTYFQNEAQLEKSRLLSDRFSAERPKGSFSTLEIQRTEQGDSAMYLCASSPSQAYNEQFFGPGTRLTVL.

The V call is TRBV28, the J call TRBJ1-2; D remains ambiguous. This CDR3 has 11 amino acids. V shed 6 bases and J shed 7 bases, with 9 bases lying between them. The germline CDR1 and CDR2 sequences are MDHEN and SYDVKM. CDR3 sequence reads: CASRFGGGYTF. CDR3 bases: TGTGCCAGCAGGTTCGGTGGTGGCTACACCTTC.

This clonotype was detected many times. The chain's CDR3 is CAISESDRTYTDTQYF. The CDR3 coding sequence is TGTGCCATCAGTGAGTCAGACAGGACCTACACAGATACGCAGTATTTT. The chain links TRBV10-3 to TRBJ2-3, with D maybe TRBD1 (6 bases). Germline CDR1 reads ENHRY; CDR2 reads SYGVKD. Trimming shortened V by 0 bases and J by 2 bases, and 12 bases separated the two germline ends. This CDR3 comprises 16 residues.

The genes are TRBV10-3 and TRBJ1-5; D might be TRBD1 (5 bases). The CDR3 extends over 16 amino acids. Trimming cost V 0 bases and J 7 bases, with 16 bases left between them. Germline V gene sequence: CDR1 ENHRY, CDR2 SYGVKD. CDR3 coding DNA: TGTGCCATCAGTGAGTCTGGTGGGGCAGACCGCCAGCCCCAGCATTTT. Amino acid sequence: CAISESGGADRQPQHF.

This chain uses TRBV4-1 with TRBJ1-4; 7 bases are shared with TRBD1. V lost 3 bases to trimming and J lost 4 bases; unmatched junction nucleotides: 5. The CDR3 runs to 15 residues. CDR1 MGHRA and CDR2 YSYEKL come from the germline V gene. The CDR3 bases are TGCGCCAGCAGCCACGGGGACAGTAGTAATGAAAAACTGTTTTTT. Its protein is CASSHGDSSNEKLFF.

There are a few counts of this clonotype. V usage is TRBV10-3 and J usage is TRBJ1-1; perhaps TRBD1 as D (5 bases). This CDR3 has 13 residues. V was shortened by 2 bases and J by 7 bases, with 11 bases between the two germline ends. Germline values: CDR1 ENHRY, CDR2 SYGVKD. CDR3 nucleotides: TGTGCCATCAGTGAGGGGGGAAAGGATGAAGCTTTCTTT. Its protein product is CAISEGGKDEAFF.

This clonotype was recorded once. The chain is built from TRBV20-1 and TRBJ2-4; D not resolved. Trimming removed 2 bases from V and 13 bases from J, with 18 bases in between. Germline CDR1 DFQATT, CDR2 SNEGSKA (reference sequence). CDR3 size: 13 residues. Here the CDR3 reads CSARLRAQEAQYF. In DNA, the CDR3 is TGCAGTGCTAGACTCCGGGCCCAAGAGGCCCAGTACTTC.

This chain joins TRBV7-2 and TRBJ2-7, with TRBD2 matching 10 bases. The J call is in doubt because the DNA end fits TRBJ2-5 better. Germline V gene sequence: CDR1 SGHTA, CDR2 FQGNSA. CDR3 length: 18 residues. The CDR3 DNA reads TGTGCCAGCAGCTTAGCGTCAGCGGGAGGGCCCTCCGGAGAGACCCAGTACTTC. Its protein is CASSLASAGGPSGETQYF.

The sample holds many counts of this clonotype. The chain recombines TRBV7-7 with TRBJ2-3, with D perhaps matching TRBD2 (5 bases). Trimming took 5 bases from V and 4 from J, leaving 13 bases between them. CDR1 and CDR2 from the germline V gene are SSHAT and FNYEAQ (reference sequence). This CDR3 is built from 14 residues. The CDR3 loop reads CASSLGSGADTQYF. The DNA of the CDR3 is TGTGCCAGCAGCCTGGGCAGCGGAGCAGATACGCAGTATTTT.

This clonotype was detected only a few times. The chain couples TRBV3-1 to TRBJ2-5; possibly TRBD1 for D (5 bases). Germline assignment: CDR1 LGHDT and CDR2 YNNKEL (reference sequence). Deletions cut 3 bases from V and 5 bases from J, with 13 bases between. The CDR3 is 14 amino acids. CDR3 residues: CASSQDDRVETQYF. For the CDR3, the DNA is TGTGCCAGCAGCCAGGATGACAGAGTCGAGACCCAGTACTTC.

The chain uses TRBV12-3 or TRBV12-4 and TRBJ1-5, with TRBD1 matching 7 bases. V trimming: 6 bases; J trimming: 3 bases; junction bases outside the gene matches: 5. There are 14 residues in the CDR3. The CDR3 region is CASRRQGVNQPQHF. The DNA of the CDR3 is TGTGCCAGCAGGCGACAGGGAGTCAATCAGCCCCAGCATTTT.